This record looks at one TCR beta chain sequence and its context. Its antigen is not known. Sequenced by immunoSEQ multiplex PCR; TCRdb stores in-frame clones only, minus some. The sample has 100,000 or so clones; 82% are singletons. The data are from a study of T cell responses to AZD1222 COVID-19 vaccine. General study results and limits: The breadth and depth of Spike-specific TCRs increased once two AZD1222 doses had been given. The study reported that nearly half of spike-specific TCRs target unmutated variant regions. There were mostly white British donors and more females than males, and clonal diversity was possibly underestimated. Researchers took repertoire samples only after the peak T cell response had come.

The V end lost 6 bases, the J end lost 1 base, and 12 bases lay between the germline ends. From germline, CDR1 is MNHEY and CDR2 SVGEGT. The CDR3 runs 14 residues. The sequencing here drew on peripheral blood, taken on day 0 of AZD1222 vaccination. The receptor's source is an adult in good health. This chain joins TRBV6-2 or TRBV6-3 and TRBJ1-1; a weak D match, TRBD1 (5 bases). CDR3 region: CASSSRGQNTEAFF. Here the CDR3 DNA reads TGTGCCAGCAGCTCTAGGGGCCAGAACACTGAAGCTTTCTTT.